This T cell receptor beta chain was recovered during a study of control samples from healthy donors and cancer patients. Some clones are missing from TCRdb's copy, which holds only in-frame ones; the method was immunoSEQ multiplex PCR. The table has around 140,000 clones, 80% to 95% seen once; the top ten hold around 5.1%. The germline gives CDR1 SGHVS, CDR2 FNYEAQ. The V and J ends lost 5 bases and 5 bases, in that order; junction bases with no gene match: 10. This CDR3 has 16 residues. Sequencing was performed on blood. This receptor was taken from a man between 18 and 35 years old in good health. The gene calls are TRBV7-6 and TRBJ2-1; 9 bases line up with TRBD1. This chain's CDR3 is CASSVDRGPLNNEQFF. The CDR3 DNA follows: TGTGCCAGCAGCGTGGACAGGGGTCCTTTAAACAATGAGCAGTTCTTC.